This record concerns one TCR beta chain sequence. Its antigen is not identified. This specimen comes from a study of T-cell reconstitution after alpha-beta-depleted transplantation in children. Whole-study findings and limits: The origin of high day-60 TCRbeta diversity in some patients lay in surviving recipient T cells and thymic progenitors. Newly produced T cells mostly provided counts and TCRbeta diversity after one year, as hyperexpanded clones declined.

A library of TCRbeta sequences, prepared with unique molecular identifiers, was generated. In TCRdb, the PCR reads were re-called with MiXCR into one record per CDR3 protein. The sample holds about a million distinct CDR3 sequences, 25% to 35% seen once. Trimming took 5 bases from V and 0 from J; bases not matched to a gene: 13. Germline V gene lookup returns CDR1 MNHEY and CDR2 SMNVEV (reference sequence). The CDR3 is 20 residues long. The rearrangement uses TRBV27 and TRBJ2-1, with 13 bases lining up with TRBD2. This sequence originates from a boy under three years old who had a stem cell transplant for SCID, so the T cells may come from the graft donor. Specimen: PBMCs, mostly from graft donor cells, collected 360 days after TCRalphabeta/CD19-depleted stem cell transplant. In nucleotides, the CDR3 is TGTGCCAGCAGTGCTACTAGCGGGGGGGCCCTAAATCCCTCCTACAATGAGCAGTTCTTC. Translation gives CASSATSGGALNPSYNEQFF.